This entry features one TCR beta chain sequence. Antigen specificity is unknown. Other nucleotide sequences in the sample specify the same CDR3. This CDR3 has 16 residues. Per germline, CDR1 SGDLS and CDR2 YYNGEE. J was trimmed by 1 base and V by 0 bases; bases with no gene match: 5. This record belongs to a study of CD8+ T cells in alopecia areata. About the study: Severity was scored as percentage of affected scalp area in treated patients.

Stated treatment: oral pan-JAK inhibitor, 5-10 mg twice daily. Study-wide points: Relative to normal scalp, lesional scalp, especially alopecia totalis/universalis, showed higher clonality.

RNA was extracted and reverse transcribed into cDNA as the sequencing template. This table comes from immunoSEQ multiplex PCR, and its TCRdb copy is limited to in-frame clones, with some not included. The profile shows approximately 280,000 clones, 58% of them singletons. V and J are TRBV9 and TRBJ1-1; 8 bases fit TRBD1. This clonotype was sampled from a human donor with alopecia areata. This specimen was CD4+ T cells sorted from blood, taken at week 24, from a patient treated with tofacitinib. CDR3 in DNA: TGTGCCAGCAGCGTAGCGCCAGGGGGCACGAACACTGAAGCTTTCTTT. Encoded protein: CASSVAPGGTNTEAFF.